This T cell receptor (beta chain) was recovered during a study of graft-versus-host responses after intestinal transplantation. General observations from the study: Early after transplant, HvG declines were associated with peak levels of circulating GvH clones. Detection of GvH clones occurred in recipient marrow, and some had their first appearance in ileum or blood. Patients with graft-donor T cell macrochimerism had high graft-versus-host to host-versus-graft clonal ratios in allografts.

TCRdb's copy holds only in-frame clones and misses some; the assay was immunoSEQ multiplex PCR. The top ten clones hold approximately 6% of a sample with about 46,000 clones, about 93% of them seen once. In regard to this clone: The antigen remains undetermined.

The length of the CDR3 is 14 residues. The germline gives CDR1 SGHRS, CDR2 YFSETQ. Between the trimmed V and J ends, which lost 2 bases and 0 bases, there was a span of 7 bases. The sample in question was PBMCs, obtained approximately 740 days after a first intestinal transplant, on the day of a second. The sequence was obtained from a human patient who received an intestinal transplant, so some T cells may come from the graft donor. The genes are TRBV5-1 and TRBJ2-3; D gene ambiguous. The CDR3 nucleotides read TGCGCCAGCAGCTTTGAGTTTAGCACAGATACGCAGTATTTT. It encodes CASSFEFSTDTQYF.